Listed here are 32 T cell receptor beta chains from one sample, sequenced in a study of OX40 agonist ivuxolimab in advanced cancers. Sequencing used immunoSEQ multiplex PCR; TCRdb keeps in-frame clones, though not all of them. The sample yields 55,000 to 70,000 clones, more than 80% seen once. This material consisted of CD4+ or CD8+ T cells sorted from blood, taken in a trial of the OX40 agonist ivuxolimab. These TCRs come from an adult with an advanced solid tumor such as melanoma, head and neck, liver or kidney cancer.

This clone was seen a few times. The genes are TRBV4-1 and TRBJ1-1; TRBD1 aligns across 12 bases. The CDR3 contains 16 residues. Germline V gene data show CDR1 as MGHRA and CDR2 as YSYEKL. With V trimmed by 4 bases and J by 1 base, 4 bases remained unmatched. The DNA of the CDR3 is TGCGCCAGCAGCCGGCTGGGACAGGGGGCGAACACTGAAGCTTTCTTT. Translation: CASSRLGQGANTEAFF.

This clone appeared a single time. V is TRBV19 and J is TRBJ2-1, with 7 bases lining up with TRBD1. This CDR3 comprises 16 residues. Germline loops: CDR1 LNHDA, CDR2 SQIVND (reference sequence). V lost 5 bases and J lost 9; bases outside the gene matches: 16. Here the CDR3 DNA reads TGTGCCAGTAGTCTCCCGACAGGGAGAGTGTTCAGTGAGCAGTTCTTC. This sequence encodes CASSLPTGRVFSEQFF.

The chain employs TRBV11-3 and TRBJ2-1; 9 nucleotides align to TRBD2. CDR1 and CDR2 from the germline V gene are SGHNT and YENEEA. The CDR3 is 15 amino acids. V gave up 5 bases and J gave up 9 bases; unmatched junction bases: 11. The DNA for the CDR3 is TGTGCCAGCAGCCGTGAGGGCGGGGGGGCCGCTGAGCAGTTCTTC. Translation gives CASSREGGGAAEQFF. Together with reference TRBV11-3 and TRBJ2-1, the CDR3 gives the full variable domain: EAGVVQSPRYKIIEKKQPVAFWCNPISGHNTLYWYLQNLGQGPELLIRYENEEAVDDSQLPKDRFSAERLKGVDSTLKIQPAELGDSAVYLCASSREGGGAAEQFFGPGTRLTVL.

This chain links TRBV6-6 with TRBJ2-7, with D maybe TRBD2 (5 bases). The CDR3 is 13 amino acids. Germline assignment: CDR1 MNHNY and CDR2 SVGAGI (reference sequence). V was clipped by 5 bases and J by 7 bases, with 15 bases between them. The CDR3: CASSSALAGEQYF. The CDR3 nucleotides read TGTGCCAGCAGTAGCGCGCTAGCCGGAGAGCAGTACTTC.

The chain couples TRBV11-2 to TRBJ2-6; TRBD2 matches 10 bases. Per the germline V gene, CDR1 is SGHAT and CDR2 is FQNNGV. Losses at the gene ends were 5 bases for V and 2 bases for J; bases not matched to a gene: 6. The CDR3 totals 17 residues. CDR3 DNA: TGTGCCAGCAGCGTACTAGCGGGATTCGCTGGGGCCAACGTCCTGACTTTC. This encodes CASSVLAGFAGANVLTF.

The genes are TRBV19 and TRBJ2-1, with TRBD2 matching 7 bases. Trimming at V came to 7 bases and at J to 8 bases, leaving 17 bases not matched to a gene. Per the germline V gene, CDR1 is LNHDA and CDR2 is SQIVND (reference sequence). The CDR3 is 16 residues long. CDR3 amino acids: CASTSLVASGKDEQFF. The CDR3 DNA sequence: TGTGCCAGTACCTCCTTGGTGGCTAGCGGCAAGGATGAGCAGTTCTTC.

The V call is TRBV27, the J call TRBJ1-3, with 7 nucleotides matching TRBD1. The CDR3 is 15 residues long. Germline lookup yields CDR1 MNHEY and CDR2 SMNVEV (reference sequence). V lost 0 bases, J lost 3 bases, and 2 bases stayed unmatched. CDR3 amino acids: CASSLSGGGGNTIYF. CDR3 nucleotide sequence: TGTGCCAGCAGTTTATCAGGGGGCGGTGGAAACACCATATATTTT.

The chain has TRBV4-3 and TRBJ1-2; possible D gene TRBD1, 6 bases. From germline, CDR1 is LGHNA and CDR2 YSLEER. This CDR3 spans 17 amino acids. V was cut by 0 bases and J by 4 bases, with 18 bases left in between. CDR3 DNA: TGCGCCAGCAGCCAAGATTCAGGGGCCTGGAGGTTCTATGGCTACACCTTC. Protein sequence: CASSQDSGAWRFYGYTF.

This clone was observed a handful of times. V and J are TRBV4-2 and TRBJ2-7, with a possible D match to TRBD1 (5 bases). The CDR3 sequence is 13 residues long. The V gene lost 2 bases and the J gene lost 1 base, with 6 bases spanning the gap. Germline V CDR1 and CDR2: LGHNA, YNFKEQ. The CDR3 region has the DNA TGTGCCAGCAGCCAACAGGGTTCCTACGAGCAGTACTTC. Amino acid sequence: CASSQQGSYEQYF.

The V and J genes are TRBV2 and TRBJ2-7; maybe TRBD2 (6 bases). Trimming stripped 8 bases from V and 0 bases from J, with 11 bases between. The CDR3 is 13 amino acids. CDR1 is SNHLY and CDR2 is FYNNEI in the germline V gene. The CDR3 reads CASRGLNSYEQYF. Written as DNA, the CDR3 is TGTGCCAGCCGGGGACTTAACTCCTACGAGCAGTACTTC.

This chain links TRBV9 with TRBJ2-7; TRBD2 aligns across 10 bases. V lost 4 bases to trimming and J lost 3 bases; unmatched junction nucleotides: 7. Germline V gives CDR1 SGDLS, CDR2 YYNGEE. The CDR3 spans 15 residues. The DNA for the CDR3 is TGTGCCAGCAGCCCTAGGACTAGCGGAAACTACGAGCAGTACTTC. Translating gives CASSPRTSGNYEQYF.

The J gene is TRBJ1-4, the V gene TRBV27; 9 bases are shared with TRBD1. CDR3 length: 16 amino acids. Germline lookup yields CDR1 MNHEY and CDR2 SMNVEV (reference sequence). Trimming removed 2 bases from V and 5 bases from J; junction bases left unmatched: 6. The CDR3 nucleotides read TGTGCCAGCAGTTTAAAGGGGGGACAGGGAAATGAAAAACTGTTTTTT. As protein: CASSLKGGQGNEKLFF.

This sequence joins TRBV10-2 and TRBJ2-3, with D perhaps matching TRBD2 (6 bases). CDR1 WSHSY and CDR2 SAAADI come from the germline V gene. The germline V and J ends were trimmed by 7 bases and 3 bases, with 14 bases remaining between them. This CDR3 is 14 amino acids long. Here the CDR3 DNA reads TGCGCCAGCACCCTAGCGTTAGTGACAGATACGCAGTATTTT. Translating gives CASTLALVTDTQYF.

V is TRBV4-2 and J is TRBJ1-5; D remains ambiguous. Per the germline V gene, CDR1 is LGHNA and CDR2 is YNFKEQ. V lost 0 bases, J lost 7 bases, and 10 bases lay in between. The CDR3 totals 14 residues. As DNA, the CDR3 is TGTGCCAGCAGCCAAGATTTCAGCGGGCAGCCCCAGCATTTT. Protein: CASSQDFSGQPQHF.

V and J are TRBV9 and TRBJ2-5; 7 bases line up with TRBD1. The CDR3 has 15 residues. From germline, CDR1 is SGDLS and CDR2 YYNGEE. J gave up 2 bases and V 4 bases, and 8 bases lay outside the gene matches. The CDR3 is CASSPVTGPQETQYF. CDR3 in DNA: TGTGCCAGCAGCCCAGTGACAGGGCCGCAAGAGACCCAGTACTTC.

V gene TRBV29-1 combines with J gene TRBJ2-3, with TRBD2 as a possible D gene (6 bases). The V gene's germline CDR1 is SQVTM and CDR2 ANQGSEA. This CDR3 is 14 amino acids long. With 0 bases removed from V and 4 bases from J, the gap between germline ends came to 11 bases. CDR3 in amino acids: CSVEDGGTSDTQYF. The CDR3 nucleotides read TGCAGCGTTGAAGATGGAGGGACCTCAGATACGCAGTATTTT.

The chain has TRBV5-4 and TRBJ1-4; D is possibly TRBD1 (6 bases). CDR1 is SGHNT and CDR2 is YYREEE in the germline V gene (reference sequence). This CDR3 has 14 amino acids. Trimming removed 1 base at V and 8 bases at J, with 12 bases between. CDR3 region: CASSLKDRVEKLFF. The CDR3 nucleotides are TGTGCCAGCAGCTTGAAGGACAGAGTGGAAAAACTGTTTTTT. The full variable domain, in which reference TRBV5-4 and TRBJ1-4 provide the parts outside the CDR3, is ETGVTQSPTHLIKTRGQQVTLRCSSQSGHNTVSWYQQALGQGPQFIFQYYREEENGRGNFPPRFSGLQFPNYSSELNVNALELDDSALYLCASSLKDRVEKLFFGSGTQLSVL.

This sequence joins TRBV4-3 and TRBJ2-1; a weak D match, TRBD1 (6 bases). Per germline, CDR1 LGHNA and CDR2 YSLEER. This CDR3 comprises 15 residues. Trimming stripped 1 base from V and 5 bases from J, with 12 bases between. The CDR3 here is CASSQGRDKNNEQFF. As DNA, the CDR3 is TGCGCCAGCAGCCAAGGAAGGGACAAAAACAATGAGCAGTTCTTC.

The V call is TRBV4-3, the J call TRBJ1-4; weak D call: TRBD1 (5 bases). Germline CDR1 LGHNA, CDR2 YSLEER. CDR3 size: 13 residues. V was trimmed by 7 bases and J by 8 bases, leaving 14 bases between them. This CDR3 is CASTPMEGEKLFF. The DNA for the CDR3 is TGCGCCAGCACCCCCATGGAGGGGGAAAAACTGTTTTTT.

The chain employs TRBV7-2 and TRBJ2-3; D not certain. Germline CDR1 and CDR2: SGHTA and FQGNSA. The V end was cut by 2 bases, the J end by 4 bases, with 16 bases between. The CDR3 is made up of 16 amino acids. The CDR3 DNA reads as TGTGCCAGCAGCTTATTTAGAAGAGGAACGGCAGATACGCAGTATTTT. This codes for CASSLFRRGTADTQYF.

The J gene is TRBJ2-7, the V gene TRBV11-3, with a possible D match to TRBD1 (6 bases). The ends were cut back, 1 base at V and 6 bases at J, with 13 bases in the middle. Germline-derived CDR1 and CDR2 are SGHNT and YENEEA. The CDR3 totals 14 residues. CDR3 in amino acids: CASSLGTGSGEQYF. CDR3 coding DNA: TGTGCCAGCAGCTTAGGCACAGGGTCGGGCGAGCAGTACTTC.

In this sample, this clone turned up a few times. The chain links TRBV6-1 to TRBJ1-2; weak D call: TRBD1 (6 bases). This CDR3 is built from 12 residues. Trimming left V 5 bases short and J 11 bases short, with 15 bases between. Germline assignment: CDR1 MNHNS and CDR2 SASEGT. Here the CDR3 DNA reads TGTGCCAGCAGTCAGACAGGTACTGGGTACACCTTC. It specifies CASSQTGTGYTF.

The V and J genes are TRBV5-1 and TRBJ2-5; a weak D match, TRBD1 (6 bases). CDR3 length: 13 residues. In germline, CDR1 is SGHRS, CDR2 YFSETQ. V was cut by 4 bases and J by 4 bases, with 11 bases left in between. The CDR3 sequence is CASSESGVETQYF. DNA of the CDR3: TGCGCCAGCAGCGAATCAGGGGTAGAGACCCAGTACTTC.

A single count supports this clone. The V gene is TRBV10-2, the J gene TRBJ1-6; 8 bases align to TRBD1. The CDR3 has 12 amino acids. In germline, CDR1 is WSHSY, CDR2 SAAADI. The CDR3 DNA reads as TGCGCAATACAGGGGGGGGCTTCACCCCTCCACTTT. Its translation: CAIQGGASPLHF.

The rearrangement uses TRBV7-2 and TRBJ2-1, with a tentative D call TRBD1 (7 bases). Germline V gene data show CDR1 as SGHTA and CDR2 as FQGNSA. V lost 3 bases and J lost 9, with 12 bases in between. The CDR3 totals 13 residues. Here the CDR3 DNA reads TGTGCCAGCAGCTTTCAGGGGGGTCCTGAGCAGTTCTTC. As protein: CASSFQGGPEQFF.

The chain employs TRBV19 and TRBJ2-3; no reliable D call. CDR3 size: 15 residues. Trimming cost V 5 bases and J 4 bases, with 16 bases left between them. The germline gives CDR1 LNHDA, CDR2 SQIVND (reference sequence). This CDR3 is CASSSTPIFSDTQYF. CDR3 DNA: TGTGCCAGTAGTTCGACCCCTATCTTTTCAGATACGCAGTATTTT.

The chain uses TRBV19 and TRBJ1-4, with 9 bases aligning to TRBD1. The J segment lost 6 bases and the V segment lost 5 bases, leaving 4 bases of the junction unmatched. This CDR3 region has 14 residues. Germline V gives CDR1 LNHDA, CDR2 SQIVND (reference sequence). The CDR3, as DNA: TGTGCCAGTAGTCTGAGACAGGGGGATGAAAAACTGTTTTTT. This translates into CASSLRQGDEKLFF. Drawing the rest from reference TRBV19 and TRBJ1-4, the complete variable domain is DGGITQSPKYLFRKEGQNVTLSCEQNLNHDAMYWYRQDPGQGLRLIYYSQIVNDFQKGDIAEGYSVSREKKESFPLTVTSAQKNPTAFYLCASSLRQGDEKLFFGSGTQLSVL.

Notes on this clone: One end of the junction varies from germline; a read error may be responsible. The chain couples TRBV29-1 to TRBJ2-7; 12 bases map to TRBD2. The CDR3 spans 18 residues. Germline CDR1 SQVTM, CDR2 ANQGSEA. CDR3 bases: TGCAGCGTTCAAGAACTAGCGGGAGGCCCCCTGGTCTCCTACGAGCAGTACTTC. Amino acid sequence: CSVQELAGGPLVSYEQYF.

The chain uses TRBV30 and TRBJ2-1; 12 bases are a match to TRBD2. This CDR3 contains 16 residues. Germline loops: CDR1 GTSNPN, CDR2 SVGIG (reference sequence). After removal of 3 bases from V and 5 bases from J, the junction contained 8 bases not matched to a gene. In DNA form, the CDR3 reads TGTGCCTGGAGCCGACCGACTAGCGGGAGCCACAATGAGCAGTTCTTC. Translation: CAWSRPTSGSHNEQFF.

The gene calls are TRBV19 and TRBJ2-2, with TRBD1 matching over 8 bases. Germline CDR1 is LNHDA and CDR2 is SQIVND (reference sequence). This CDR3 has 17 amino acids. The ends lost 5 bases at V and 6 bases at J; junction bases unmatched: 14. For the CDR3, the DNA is TGTGCCAGTAGTGGAGGGACAGGAGGATACGGGGCCGGGGAGCTGTTTTTT. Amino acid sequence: CASSGGTGGYGAGELFF.

The CDR3 protein is CASSLGRGVDEKLFF. The CDR3 DNA is TGTGCCAGCAGCTTAGGCAGGGGCGTTGACGAAAAACTGTTTTTT. This chain uses TRBV7-2 with TRBJ1-4; D may be TRBD1 (6 bases). The V end lost 1 base, the J end lost 8 bases, and 14 bases lay between the germline ends. CDR1 is SGHTA and CDR2 is FQGNSA in the germline V gene. The CDR3 length is 15 residues.

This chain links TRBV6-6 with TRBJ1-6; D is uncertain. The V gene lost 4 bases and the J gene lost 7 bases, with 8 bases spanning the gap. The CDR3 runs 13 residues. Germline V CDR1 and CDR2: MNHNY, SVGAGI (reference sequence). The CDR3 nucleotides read TGTGCCAGCAGTTCCCGAGGGAATTCACCCCTCCACTTT. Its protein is CASSSRGNSPLHF.